These 6 T cell receptor beta chains originate from one sample sequenced in a study of blood T cell repertoires in COVID-19. TCRdb's copy holds only in-frame clones and misses some; the assay was immunoSEQ multiplex PCR. The data contain roughly 220,000 clones, 80% of them singletons. The sequenced sample consisted of PBMCs or T cells enriched from blood (not recorded which). The origin of the receptors is a man in his thirties or forties with acute COVID-19.

The chain employs TRBV9 and TRBJ1-3; the D is unclear. The germline V and J ends were trimmed by 0 bases and 4 bases, with 14 bases remaining between them. Germline loops: CDR1 SGDLS, CDR2 YYNGEE. The length of the CDR3 is 16 residues. CDR3 DNA sequence: TGTGCCAGCAGCGTAGCAGGAGGCCGCCTCGGAAACACCATATATTTT. Translation: CASSVAGGRLGNTIYF.

The rearrangement joins TRBV7-2 to TRBJ2-3; TRBD2 aligns across 8 bases. Germline V gene data show CDR1 as SGHTA and CDR2 as FQGNSA. This CDR3 region has 16 residues. Trimming cost V 1 base and J 1 base; bases outside gene matches: 4. The CDR3 protein is CASSLGLRGGTDTQYF. Written as DNA, the CDR3 is TGTGCCAGCAGCTTAGGATTGCGGGGGGGCACAGATACGCAGTATTTT.

This rearrangement joins TRBV9 to TRBJ1-5; 8 bases are a match to TRBD1. Germline loops: CDR1 SGDLS, CDR2 YYNGEE. The V gene end was trimmed by 4 bases and the J gene end by 6 bases; junction bases not matched to a gene: 9. The CDR3 contains 15 residues. The CDR3 sequence: CASSPNAGGGQPQHF. The CDR3 coding sequence is TGTGCCAGCAGCCCGAACGCAGGGGGCGGTCAGCCCCAGCATTTT.

CDR3 sequence: CASSIIKHEKLFF. CDR3 bases: TGTGCCAGTAGTATAATTAAGCATGAAAAACTGTTTTTT. V and J are TRBV19 and TRBJ1-4; D is undetermined. V was clipped by 2 bases and J by 6 bases, with 7 bases between them. CDR1 and CDR2 (germline): LNHDA, SQIVND (reference sequence). CDR3 size: 13 residues.

The chain carries TRBV9 and TRBJ2-5; TRBD1 matches 7 bases. The V and J ends lost 4 bases and 7 bases, in that order; junction bases with no gene match: 4. Germline V CDR1 and CDR2: SGDLS, YYNGEE. CDR3 size: 12 residues. The CDR3 coding sequence is TGTGCCAGCAGCACAACAGGGGTGACCCAGTACTTC. Amino acids: CASSTTGVTQYF.

This chain joins TRBV4-2 and TRBJ1-6; D might be TRBD1 (6 bases). CDR3 size: 14 residues. Germline V CDR1 and CDR2: LGHNA, YNFKEQ. V lost 1 base and J 7 bases, leaving 8 bases between the germline ends. CDR3 loop: CASSQGQANSPLHF. In nucleotides, the CDR3 is TGTGCCAGCAGCCAAGGACAGGCCAATTCACCCCTCCACTTT.